One and the same sample provided the 21 T cell receptor beta chains below, sequenced in a study of blood T cell repertoires in COVID-19. Assay used: immunoSEQ multiplex PCR; TCRdb lists only in-frame clones, some missing. The profile covers hundreds of thousands of clones, with just over 85% appearing a single time and about 4.2% taken by the ten largest. Sequencing was performed on PBMCs or T cells enriched from blood (not recorded which). The receptors derive from a man in his thirties or forties who had recovered from COVID-19.

V is TRBV27 and J is TRBJ1-6; 8 bases match TRBD1. Germline V gene data show CDR1 as MNHEY and CDR2 as SMNVEV (reference sequence). V lost 0 bases to trimming and J lost 4 bases; unmatched junction nucleotides: 2. This CDR3 has 16 residues. The CDR3 sequence is CASSLSDRGYNSPLHF. The CDR3 DNA sequence: TGTGCCAGCAGTTTATCAGACAGGGGTTATAATTCACCCCTCCACTTT.

This clone was detected only once. The V call is TRBV25-1, the J call TRBJ1-1, with D possibly TRBD1 on 5 matching bases. Germline assignment: CDR1 MGHDK and CDR2 SYGVNS. Trimming removed 5 bases from V and 5 bases from J, with 12 bases in between. The CDR3 is 13 amino acids. The DNA of the CDR3 is TGTGCCAGCAGTCCTAGGGGAGGGACTGAAGCTTTCTTT. This encodes CASSPRGGTEAFF.

The chain employs TRBV28 and TRBJ1-4, with D unresolved. This CDR3 is built from 14 residues. V dropped 6 bases and J dropped 2 bases, with 10 bases sitting between them. Looked up from germline, CDR1 is MDHEN and CDR2 is SYDVKM. The CDR3 loop reads CASSPFETNEKLFF. Written as DNA, the CDR3 is TGTGCCAGCAGCCCGTTCGAGACTAATGAAAAACTGTTTTTT.

J is TRBJ1-5 and V is TRBV18; D is possibly TRBD1 (6 bases). This CDR3 is 13 amino acids long. V dropped 2 bases and J dropped 4 bases, with 6 bases sitting between them. Germline-derived CDR1 and CDR2 are KGHSH and LQKENI. CDR3: CASSPTGNQPQHF. CDR3 nucleotide sequence: TGTGCCAGCTCACCAACAGGGAATCAGCCCCAGCATTTT.

The chain links TRBV7-9 to TRBJ2-2, with 11 bases identical to TRBD1. The CDR3 extends over 15 amino acids. V was pared by 3 bases and J by 7 bases, with 4 bases of the junction left unmatched. From germline, CDR1 is SEHNR and CDR2 FQNEAQ (reference sequence). The CDR3 coding sequence is TGTGCCAGCAGCTTCCGGGACAGGGGGAGCGGGGAGCTGTTTTTT. It is translated as CASSFRDRGSGELFF.

The J gene is TRBJ1-1, the V gene TRBV24-1; 11 bases map to TRBD1. The CDR3 totals 19 residues. CDR1 is KGHDR, CDR2 SFDVKD, per germline. With V trimmed by 5 bases and J by 1 base, 14 bases remained unmatched. The CDR3 DNA reads TGTGCCACCAGTGCACCCTTTCGTTTAGGACAGGGGGCGAACACTGAAGCTTTCTTT. This translates into CATSAPFRLGQGANTEAFF.

The rearrangement uses TRBV6-5 and TRBJ1-1; D ambiguous. The CDR3 sequence is 14 residues long. The germline V gene has CDR1 MNHEY and CDR2 SVGAGI. Trimming stripped 4 bases from V and 2 bases from J, with 11 bases between. The CDR3 DNA reads as TGTGCCAGCAGTTTTTACCGGGGTAACACTGAAGCTTTCTTT. This gives the protein CASSFYRGNTEAFF.

The chain has TRBV10-3 and TRBJ1-1; TRBD1 agrees at 7 bases. The CDR3 has 14 amino acids. Germline lookup yields CDR1 ENHRY and CDR2 SYGVKD. V was pared by 9 bases and J by 4 bases, with 11 bases of the junction left unmatched. The chain's CDR3 is CAMGETGIGTEAFF. CDR3 sequence (DNA): TGTGCCATGGGGGAGACAGGGATCGGCACTGAAGCTTTCTTT.

The chain couples TRBV19 to TRBJ1-5, with 8 bases matching TRBD1. Looked up from germline, CDR1 is LNHDA and CDR2 is SQIVND (reference sequence). CDR3 size: 16 residues. The trim removed 4 bases at V and 3 bases at J, leaving 8 bases unmatched. The CDR3 DNA follows: TGTGCCAGTAGTACCAAGACAGGGGCTATCAATCAGCCCCAGCATTTT. Its translation is CASSTKTGAINQPQHF.

The chain is built from TRBV5-6 and TRBJ2-1; D not certain. Germline assignment: CDR1 SGHDT and CDR2 YYEEEE. V lost 1 base and J lost 3, with 2 bases in between. This CDR3 region has 12 residues. CDR3 DNA sequence: TGTGCCAGCAGCTTGCTCTACAATGAGCAGTTCTTC. It yields the protein CASSLLYNEQFF.

The V gene is TRBV6-4, the J gene TRBJ2-3; TRBD2 matches 10 bases. From germline, CDR1 is MRHNA and CDR2 SNTAGT. V shed 5 bases and J 3 bases; nucleotides not matched to a gene: 2. The CDR3 loop spans 14 amino acids. CDR3 region: CASSLAGETDTQYF. The CDR3 DNA follows: TGTGCCAGCAGTCTAGCGGGAGAAACAGATACGCAGTATTTT.

This chain connects TRBV2 to TRBJ2-5; 9 bases line up with TRBD1. Germline CDR1 reads SNHLY; CDR2 reads FYNNEI. V lost 6 bases and J lost 4; bases outside the gene matches: 3. CDR3 length: 13 amino acids. CDR3 sequence: CASRGTGPETQYF. The CDR3 region has the DNA TGTGCCAGCAGAGGGACAGGGCCAGAGACCCAGTACTTC.

In its sample, this clone was seen a few times. In DNA form, the CDR3 reads TGTGCCATCAGTGGGACCCCCACAGGAATTGAAGCTTTCTTT. As protein: CAISGTPTGIEAFF. J is TRBJ1-1 and V is TRBV10-3; perhaps TRBD1 as D (5 bases). Germline-derived CDR1 and CDR2 are ENHRY and SYGVKD. The CDR3 contains 14 residues. The germline V and J ends were trimmed by 4 bases and 7 bases, with 16 bases remaining between them.

The gene calls are TRBV5-1 and TRBJ1-1, with 11 bases lining up with TRBD1. This CDR3 is built from 17 residues. Per germline, CDR1 SGHRS and CDR2 YFSETQ. J was trimmed by 0 bases and V by 2 bases; bases with no gene match: 6. CDR3 loop: CASSFAGTGGMNTEAFF. For the CDR3, the DNA is TGCGCCAGCAGCTTCGCCGGGACAGGGGGTATGAACACTGAAGCTTTCTTT.

The rearrangement joins TRBV5-6 to TRBJ1-1; D is uncertain. The CDR3 runs to 11 residues. V lost 3 bases and J lost 5, with 5 bases in between. Per the germline V gene, CDR1 is SGHDT and CDR2 is YYEEEE. CDR3 sequence: CASSSTTEAFF. The CDR3 nucleotides are TGTGCCAGCAGCTCAACTACTGAAGCTTTCTTT.

The chain combines TRBV20-1 with TRBJ2-7; D is undetermined. CDR1 DFQATT and CDR2 SNEGSKA come from the germline V gene (reference sequence). CDR3 length: 10 residues. V lost 1 base, J lost 6 bases, and 4 bases lay in between. The CDR3 spells CSARGLEQYF. DNA of the CDR3: TGCAGTGCTAGAGGGCTCGAGCAGTACTTC.

The genes are TRBV7-6 and TRBJ2-7; weak D call: TRBD2 (5 bases). Germline CDR1 reads SGHVS; CDR2 reads FNYEAQ. V was cut by 2 bases and J by 2 bases, with 19 bases left in between. This CDR3 is 17 amino acids long. The CDR3 DNA sequence: TGTGCCAGCAGCTTATTGGGAGCGCAGGAATACCCCTACGAGCAGTACTTC. Translation gives CASSLLGAQEYPYEQYF.

This rearrangement joins TRBV28 to TRBJ2-7; a weak D match, TRBD2 (7 bases). The CDR3 is 16 residues long. Trimming shortened V by 2 bases and J by 4 bases, and 18 bases separated the two germline ends. Germline lookup yields CDR1 MDHEN and CDR2 SYDVKM. In DNA form, the CDR3 reads TGTGCCAGCAGTTTAGGCCCCTGGGGGGGCCTGTACGAGCAGTACTTC. Amino acids: CASSLGPWGGLYEQYF. Using reference TRBV28 and TRBJ2-7 for the parts outside the CDR3, the full variable domain is DVKVTQSSRYLVKRTGEKVFLECVQDMDHENMFWYRQDPGLGLRLIYFSYDVKMKEKGDIPEGYSVSREKKERFSLILESASTNQTSMYLCASSLGPWGGLYEQYFGPGTRLTVT.

The chain joins TRBV19 to TRBJ1-3; D not resolved. Germline V gives CDR1 LNHDA, CDR2 SQIVND (reference sequence). Trimming took off 2 bases at V and 3 bases at J, with 14 bases between the two ends. The CDR3 is made up of 16 amino acids. The CDR3 nucleotides are TGTGCCAGTAGTATATACGGGAGCCAAGGTGGAAACACCATATATTTT. This translates into CASSIYGSQGGNTIYF.

This rearrangement joins TRBV19 to TRBJ2-1, with 9 bases lining up with TRBD2. Unmatched junction bases numbered 2, after V lost 1 base and J lost 4 bases. The V gene's germline CDR1 is LNHDA and CDR2 SQIVND (reference sequence). The CDR3 consists of 15 residues. Here the CDR3 DNA reads TGTGCCAGTAGTATAGGTCTAGCGGGGTACAATGAGCAGTTCTTC. Amino acids: CASSIGLAGYNEQFF. Based on the CDR3 plus reference TRBV19 and TRBJ2-1, the full variable domain is DGGITQSPKYLFRKEGQNVTLSCEQNLNHDAMYWYRQDPGQGLRLIYYSQIVNDFQKGDIAEGYSVSREKKESFPLTVTSAQKNPTAFYLCASSIGLAGYNEQFFGPGTRLTVL.

The rearrangement uses TRBV24-1 and TRBJ2-2; TRBD2 matches 7 bases. Trimming removed 2 bases from V and 13 bases from J; junction bases left unmatched: 12. In germline, CDR1 is KGHDR, CDR2 SFDVKD. The CDR3 is 15 residues long. The CDR3 here is CATSDSGFEGLRLFF. The CDR3 nucleotides are TGTGCCACCAGTGATTCGGGTTTCGAGGGACTAAGGCTGTTTTTT.